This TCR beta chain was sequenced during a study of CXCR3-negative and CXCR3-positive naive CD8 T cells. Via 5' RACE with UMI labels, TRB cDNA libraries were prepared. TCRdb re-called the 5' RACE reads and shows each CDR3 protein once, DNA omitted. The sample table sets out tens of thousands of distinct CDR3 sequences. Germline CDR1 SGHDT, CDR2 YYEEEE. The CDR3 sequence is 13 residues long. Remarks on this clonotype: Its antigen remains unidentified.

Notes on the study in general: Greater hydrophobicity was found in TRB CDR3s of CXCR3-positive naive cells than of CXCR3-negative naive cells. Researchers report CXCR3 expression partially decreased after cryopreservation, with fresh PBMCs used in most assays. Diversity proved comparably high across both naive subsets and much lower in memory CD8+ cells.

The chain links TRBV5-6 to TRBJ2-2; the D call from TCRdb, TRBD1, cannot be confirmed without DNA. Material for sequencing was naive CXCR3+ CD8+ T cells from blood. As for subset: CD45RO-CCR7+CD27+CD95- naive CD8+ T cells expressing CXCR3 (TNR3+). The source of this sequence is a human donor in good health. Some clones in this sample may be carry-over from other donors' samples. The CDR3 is CASSPTESGELFF.